This T cell receptor beta chain derives from a study of shared clonotypes between healthy human individuals. Points from the study as a whole: Shared clonotypes: about 5% naive CD4, around 3.5% naive CD8, about 2.4% memory CD4, under 0.45% memory CD8. Lower generation probabilities were found for non-shared clonotypes than for those shared by all four donors.

This clone was seen only a few times. Its antigen is still unknown. The deep-level immunoSEQ assay was used. Produced via immunoSEQ multiplex PCR; TCRdb's table is partial and in-frame only. Altogether about 1 million clones are present, approximately 72% being singletons, with the ten largest covering about 1.4%. Between the trimmed V and J ends, which lost 2 bases and 2 bases, there was a span of 12 bases. This CDR3 has 15 amino acids. The germline CDR1 and CDR2 sequences are SEHNR and FQNEAQ (reference sequence). The chain links TRBV7-9 to TRBJ1-2; D is unresolved. This TCR was sampled from a man in his late teens or twenties in good health. The sequencing input was memory CD4+ T cells sorted from blood. Subset of the sample: CD45RA-negative fraction. The CDR3 bases are TGTGCCAGCAGCTTAACAAAAGTCGGGAACTATGGCTACACCTTC. It specifies CASSLTKVGNYGYTF.